This TCR beta chain is from a study of cytomegalovirus exposure and HLA in healthy donors. For the study at large: Later, an analysis reported that the 95 to 150 validation repertoires had used the same platform as the roughly 660 first-cohort repertoires.

V was clipped by 2 bases and J by 4 bases, with 15 bases between them. Looked up from germline, CDR1 is MNHNS and CDR2 is SASEGT. CDR3 length equals 17 residues. With respect to this clone: The target antigen is unknown.

Findings and caveats of the study: Most TCR sequences were seen very rarely across donors, but some public TCRs occurred in many.

Profiling relied on immunoSEQ multiplex PCR, and the TCRdb table lists in-frame clones only, not all of them. The repertoire holds 150,000 to 160,000 clones, with 86% as singletons. The source of this sequence is a human donor in good health. V and J are TRBV6-1 and TRBJ2-6, with a weak D call TRBD1 (5 bases). Material for sequencing was PBMCs. Written as DNA, the CDR3 is TGTGCCAGCAGTGAAACGTTGGGGCTATCCGGGGCCAACGTCCTGACTTTC. Protein: CASSETLGLSGANVLTF.